This T cell receptor beta chain was documented in a study of cytomegalovirus exposure and HLA in healthy donors. In the case of this clone: Its antigen is undetermined.

Points from the study as a whole: DRB1 showed the most TCR associations and HLA-C the fewest in a later analysis, as rates varied by HLA locus. In a later analysis, most CMV-associated TCR beta chains appeared HLA-restricted. HLA allele associations emerged for fewer than 20,000 TCR beta sequences in a later analysis, at 0.05 false discovery rate. The study designated some 180 TCR beta chains cytomegalovirus-associated.

CDR1 is PRHDT, CDR2 FYEKMQ, per germline (reference sequence). V lost 5 bases to trimming and J lost 13 bases, with 29 bases between them. The CDR3 covers 16 residues. PCR involved 60 Vbeta and 13 Jbeta primers. Measured with immunoSEQ multiplex PCR; TCRdb has only the in-frame clones, and not every one. The sample contains 120,000 or so clones, about four fifths of which appear only once. Sequenced: PBMCs. This sequence joins TRBV13 and TRBJ1-2; TRBD1 might be the D (5 bases). The sequence was obtained from a woman aged 35 to 49 in good health and CMV-seropositive. Written as DNA, the CDR3 is TGTGCCAGCAGCCGGGTACTACAGGCAGGGTCAGAGCCGCGCACCTTC. Its protein product is CASSRVLQAGSEPRTF.